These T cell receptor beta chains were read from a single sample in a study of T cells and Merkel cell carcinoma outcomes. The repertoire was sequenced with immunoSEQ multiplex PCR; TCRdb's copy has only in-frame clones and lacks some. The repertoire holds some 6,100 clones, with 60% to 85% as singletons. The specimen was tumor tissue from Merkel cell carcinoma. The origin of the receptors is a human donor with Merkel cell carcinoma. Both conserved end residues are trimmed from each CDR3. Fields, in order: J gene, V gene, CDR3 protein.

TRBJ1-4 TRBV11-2 ASSFIGSNEKLF
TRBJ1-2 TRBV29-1 SVLIAWTGGYGYT
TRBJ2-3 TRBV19 ASSIGGRALDTQY
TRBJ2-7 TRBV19 ASSSPASGSLEQY
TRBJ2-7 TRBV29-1 SVKSSYEQY
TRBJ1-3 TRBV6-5 ASRLLGSGNTIY
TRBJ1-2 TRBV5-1 ASRFGAGTGDGYT
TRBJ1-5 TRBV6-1 ASGETGSFQPQH
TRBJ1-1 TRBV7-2 ASSPPWFKMNTEAF
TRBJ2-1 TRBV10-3 ATRGGGISYNEQF
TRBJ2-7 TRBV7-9 ASSFWVAYEQY
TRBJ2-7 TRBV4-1 ASSQDQGSLREQY
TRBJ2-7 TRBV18 ASSPTGYEQY
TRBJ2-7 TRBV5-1 ASSFGQVLSYEQY
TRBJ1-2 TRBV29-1 SVGPGVSGGYT
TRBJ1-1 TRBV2 ASSDPGNEAF
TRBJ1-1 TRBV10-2 ASSGQSNTEAF
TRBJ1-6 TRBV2 ASSDLGQGSSPLH
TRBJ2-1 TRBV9 ASSVVPSGISGEQF
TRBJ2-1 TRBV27 ASSFPGPEQF
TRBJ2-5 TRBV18 ASSLSLAGAGETQY
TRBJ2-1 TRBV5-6 ASSRPSGLYNEQF
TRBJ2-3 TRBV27 ASSFPTLPGDPDTQY
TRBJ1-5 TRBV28 ASSLRSGFGQPQH
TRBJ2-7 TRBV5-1 ASSLSAPPRDEQY
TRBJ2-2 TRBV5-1 ASSKGDRASGTGELF
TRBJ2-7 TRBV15 ATSLGDSRSQEQY
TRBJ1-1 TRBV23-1 ASSPGQGSKTEAF
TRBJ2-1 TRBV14 ASSQAGGLGYNEQF
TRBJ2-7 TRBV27 ASSPTRSSYEQY
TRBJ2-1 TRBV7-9 ASRSPQTQF
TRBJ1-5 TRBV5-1 ASSLAGGTGPQH
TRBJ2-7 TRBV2 ASSPIDRGELYEQY
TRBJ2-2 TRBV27 ASSPRQGTTGELF
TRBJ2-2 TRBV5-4 ASSERDTGELF
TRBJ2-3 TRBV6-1 ASSAPRDTTDTQY
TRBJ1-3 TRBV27 DRVTGNTIY
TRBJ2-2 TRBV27 ASRENTGELF
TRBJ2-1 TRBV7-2 ASSLDWREYEQF
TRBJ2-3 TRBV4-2 ANSQEKEAGLY
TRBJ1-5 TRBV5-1 ASSWWTPSNQPQH
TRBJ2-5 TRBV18 ASSPGDGETQY
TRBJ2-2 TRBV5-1 ASSGFEGSGELF
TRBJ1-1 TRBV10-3 ATGTGSGNTEAF
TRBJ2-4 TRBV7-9 ASSFGTGSFLAKNIQY
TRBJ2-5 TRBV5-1 ASSLSGGEETQY
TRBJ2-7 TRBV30 AWSTSSYEQY
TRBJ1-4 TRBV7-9 ASSPNRAGGEKLF
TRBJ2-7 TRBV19 ASSIRRGMNEQY
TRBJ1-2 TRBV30 AWMLRQGARGYT
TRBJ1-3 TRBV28 ASSPGRHGNTIY
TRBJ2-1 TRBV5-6 ASSPNTGPNNEQF
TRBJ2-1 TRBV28 ASGWDPYNEQF
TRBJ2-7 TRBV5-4 ASSFGGGGVWEQY
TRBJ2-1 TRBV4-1 ASSQVSTGGYEQF